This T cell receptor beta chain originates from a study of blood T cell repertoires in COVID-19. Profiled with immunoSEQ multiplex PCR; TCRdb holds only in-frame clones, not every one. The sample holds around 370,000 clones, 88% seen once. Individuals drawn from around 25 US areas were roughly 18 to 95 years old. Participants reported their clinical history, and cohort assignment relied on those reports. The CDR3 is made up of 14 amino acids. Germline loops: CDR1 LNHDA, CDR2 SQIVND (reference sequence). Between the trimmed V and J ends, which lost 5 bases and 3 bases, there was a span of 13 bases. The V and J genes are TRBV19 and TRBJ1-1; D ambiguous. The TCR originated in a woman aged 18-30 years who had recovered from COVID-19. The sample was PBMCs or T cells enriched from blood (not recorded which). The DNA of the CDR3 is TGTGCCAGTAGTCCCTCGCGGGTGGACACTGAAGCTTTCTTT. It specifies CASSPSRVDTEAFF.